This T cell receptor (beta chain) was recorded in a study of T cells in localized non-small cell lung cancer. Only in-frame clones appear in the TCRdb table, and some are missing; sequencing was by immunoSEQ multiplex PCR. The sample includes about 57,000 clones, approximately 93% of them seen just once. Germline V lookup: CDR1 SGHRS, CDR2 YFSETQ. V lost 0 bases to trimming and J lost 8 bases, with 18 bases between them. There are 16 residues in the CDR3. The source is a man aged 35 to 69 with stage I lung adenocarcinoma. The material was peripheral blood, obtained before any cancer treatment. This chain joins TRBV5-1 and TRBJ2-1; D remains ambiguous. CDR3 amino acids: CASSLGLGSGVDEQFF. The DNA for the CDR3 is TGCGCCAGCAGCTTGGGCCTTGGAAGTGGGGTAGATGAGCAGTTCTTC.